This T cell receptor (beta chain) was found in a study of blood T cell repertoires in COVID-19. Across the whole study: The origin of the acute and convalescent COVID-19 samples was the United States, Italy and Spain. Nucleic acid was either cDNA or gDNA, and it came from T cells, B-cell-depleted T cells, or PBMCs.

Enrollment of patients from Seattle took place during active infection, with longitudinal follow-up. Method: immunoSEQ multiplex PCR; TCRdb's copy keeps in-frame clones and lacks some. Here the sample spans fewer than 400,000 clones, roughly 91% being singletons. Per the germline V gene, CDR1 is SGHAT and CDR2 is FQNNGV. The V and J ends lost 5 bases and 4 bases respectively, with 21 bases between them. The CDR3 runs 17 residues. This clone was observed once. The source of this sequence is a woman in her thirties with COVID-19, enrolled during active disease. The rearrangement joins TRBV11-2 to TRBJ2-1; TRBD1 might be the D (6 bases). Sequences were obtained from peripheral blood. CDR3 residues: CASSDTMGRDTYNEQFF. In nucleotides, the CDR3 is TGTGCCAGCAGCGACACAATGGGCCGGGACACTTACAATGAGCAGTTCTTC.